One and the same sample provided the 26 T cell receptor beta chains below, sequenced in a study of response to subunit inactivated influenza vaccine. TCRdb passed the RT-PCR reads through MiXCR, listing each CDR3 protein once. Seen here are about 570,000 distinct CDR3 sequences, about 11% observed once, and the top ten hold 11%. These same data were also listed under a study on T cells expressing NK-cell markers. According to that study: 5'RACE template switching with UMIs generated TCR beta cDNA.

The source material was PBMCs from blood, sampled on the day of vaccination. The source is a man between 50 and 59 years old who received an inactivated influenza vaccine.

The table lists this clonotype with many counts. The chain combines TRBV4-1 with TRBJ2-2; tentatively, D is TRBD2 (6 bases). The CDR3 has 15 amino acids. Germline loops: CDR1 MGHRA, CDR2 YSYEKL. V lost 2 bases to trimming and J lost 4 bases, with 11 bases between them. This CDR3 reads CASSQLEGSTGELFF. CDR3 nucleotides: TGCGCCAGCAGCCAATTGGAGGGGAGCACCGGGGAGCTGTTTTTT.

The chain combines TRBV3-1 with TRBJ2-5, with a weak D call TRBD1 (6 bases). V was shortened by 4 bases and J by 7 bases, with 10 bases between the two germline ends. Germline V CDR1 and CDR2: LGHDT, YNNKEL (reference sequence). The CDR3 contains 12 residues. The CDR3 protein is CASSPETGTQYF. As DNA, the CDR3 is TGTGCCAGCAGCCCCGAGACAGGGACCCAGTACTTC.

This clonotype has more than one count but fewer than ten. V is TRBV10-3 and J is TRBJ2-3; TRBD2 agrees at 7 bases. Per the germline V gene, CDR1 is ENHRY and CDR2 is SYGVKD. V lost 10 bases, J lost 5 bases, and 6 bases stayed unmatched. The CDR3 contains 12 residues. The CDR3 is CATGDYQDTQYF. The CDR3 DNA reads TGTGCCACCGGGGACTACCAAGATACGCAGTATTTT.

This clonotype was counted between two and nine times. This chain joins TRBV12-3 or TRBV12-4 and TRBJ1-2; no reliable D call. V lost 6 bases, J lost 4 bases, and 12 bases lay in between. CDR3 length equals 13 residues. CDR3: CASSLDGLYGYTF. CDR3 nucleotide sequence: TGTGCCAGCAGCCTTGACGGGCTCTATGGCTACACCTTC.

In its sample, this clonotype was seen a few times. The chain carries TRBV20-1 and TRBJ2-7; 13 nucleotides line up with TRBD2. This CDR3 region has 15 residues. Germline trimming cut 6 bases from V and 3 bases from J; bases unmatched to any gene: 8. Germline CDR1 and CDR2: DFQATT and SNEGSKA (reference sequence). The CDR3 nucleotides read TGCAGTGCCAGGGGACTAGCGGGAAACTACTACGAGCAGTACTTC. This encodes CSARGLAGNYYEQYF.

CDR3: CATSRTPKSSYNEQFF. The CDR3 nucleotides are TGTGCCACCAGCAGAACCCCAAAAAGCTCCTACAATGAGCAGTTCTTC. This rearrangement joins TRBV15 to TRBJ2-1; the D is unclear. Trimming removed 2 bases from V and 0 bases from J, with 11 bases in between. The CDR3 spans 16 residues. From germline, CDR1 is LNHNV and CDR2 YYDKDF (reference sequence).

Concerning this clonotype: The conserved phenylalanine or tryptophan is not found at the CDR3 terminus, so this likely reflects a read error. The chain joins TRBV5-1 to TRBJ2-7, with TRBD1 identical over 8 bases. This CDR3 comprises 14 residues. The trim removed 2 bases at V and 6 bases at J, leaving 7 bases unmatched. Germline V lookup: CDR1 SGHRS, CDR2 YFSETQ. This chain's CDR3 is CASSLPGGRFEQYL. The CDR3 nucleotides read TGCGCCAGCAGCTTACCAGGGGGCCGTTTCGAGCAGTACCTC.

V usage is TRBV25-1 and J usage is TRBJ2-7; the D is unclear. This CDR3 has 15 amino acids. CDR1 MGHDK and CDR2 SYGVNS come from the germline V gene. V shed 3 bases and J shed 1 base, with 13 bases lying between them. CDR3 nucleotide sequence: TGTGCCAGCAGTGATATGGGTCTGGGGTCCTACGAGCAGTACTTC. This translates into CASSDMGLGSYEQYF.

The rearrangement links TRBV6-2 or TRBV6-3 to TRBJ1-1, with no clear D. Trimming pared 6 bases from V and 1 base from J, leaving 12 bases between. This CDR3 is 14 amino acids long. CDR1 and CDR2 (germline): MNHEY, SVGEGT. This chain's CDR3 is CASSPDRENTEAFF. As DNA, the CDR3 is TGTGCCAGCAGCCCAGACCGGGAGAACACTGAAGCTTTCTTT.

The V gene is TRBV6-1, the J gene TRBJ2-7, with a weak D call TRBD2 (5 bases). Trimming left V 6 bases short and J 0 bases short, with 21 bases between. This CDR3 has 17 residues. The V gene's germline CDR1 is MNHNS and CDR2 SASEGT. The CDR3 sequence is CASRPGPGSLLSYEQYF. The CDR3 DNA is TGTGCCAGCAGGCCCGGGCCGGGATCCCTCCTCTCCTACGAGCAGTACTTC.

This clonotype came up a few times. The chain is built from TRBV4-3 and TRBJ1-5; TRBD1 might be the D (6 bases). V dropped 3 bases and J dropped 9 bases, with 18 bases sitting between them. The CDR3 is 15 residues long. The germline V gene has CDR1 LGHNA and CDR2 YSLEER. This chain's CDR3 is CASSQGRGSSSPQHF. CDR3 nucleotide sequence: TGCGCCAGCAGCCAGGGCAGGGGTTCGTCCTCGCCCCAGCATTTT.

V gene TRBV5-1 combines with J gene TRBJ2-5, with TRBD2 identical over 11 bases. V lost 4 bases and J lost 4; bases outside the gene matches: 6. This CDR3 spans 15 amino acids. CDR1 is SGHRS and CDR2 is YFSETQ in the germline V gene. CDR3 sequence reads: CASSDTLAGGETQYF. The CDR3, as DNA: TGCGCCAGCAGCGACACTCTAGCGGGAGGAGAGACCCAGTACTTC.

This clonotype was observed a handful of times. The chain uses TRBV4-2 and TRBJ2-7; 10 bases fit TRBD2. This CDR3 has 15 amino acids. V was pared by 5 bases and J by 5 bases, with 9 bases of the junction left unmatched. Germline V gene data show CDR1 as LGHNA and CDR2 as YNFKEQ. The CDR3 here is CASSSQAGGPNEQYF. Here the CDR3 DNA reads TGTGCCAGCAGCTCGCAAGCGGGAGGGCCCAACGAGCAGTACTTC.

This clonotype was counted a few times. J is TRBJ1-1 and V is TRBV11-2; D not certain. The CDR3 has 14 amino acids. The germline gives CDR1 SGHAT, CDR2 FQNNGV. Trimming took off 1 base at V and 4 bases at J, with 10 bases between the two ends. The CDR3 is CASSLALVGTEAFF. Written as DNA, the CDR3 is TGTGCCAGCAGCTTAGCCCTGGTGGGCACTGAAGCTTTCTTT.

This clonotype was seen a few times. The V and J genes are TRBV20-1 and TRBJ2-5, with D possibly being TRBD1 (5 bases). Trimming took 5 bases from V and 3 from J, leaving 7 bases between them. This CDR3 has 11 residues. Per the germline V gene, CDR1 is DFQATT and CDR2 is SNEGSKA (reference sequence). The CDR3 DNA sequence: TGCAGTGCTTCAGGGAAAGAGACCCAGTACTTC. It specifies CSASGKETQYF.

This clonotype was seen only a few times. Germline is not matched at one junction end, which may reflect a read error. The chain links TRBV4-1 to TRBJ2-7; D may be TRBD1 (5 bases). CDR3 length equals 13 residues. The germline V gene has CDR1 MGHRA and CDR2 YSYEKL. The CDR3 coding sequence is TGCACCAGCAGCCAAAGGGGCTCCTACGAGCAGTACTTC. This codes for CTSSQRGSYEQYF.

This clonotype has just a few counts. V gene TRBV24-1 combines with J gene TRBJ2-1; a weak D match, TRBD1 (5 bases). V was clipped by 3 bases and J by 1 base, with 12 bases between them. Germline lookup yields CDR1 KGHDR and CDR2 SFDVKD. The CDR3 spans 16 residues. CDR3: CATSDPAGQSYNEQFF. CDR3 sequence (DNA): TGTGCCACCAGTGATCCCGCCGGACAATCCTACAATGAGCAGTTCTTC.

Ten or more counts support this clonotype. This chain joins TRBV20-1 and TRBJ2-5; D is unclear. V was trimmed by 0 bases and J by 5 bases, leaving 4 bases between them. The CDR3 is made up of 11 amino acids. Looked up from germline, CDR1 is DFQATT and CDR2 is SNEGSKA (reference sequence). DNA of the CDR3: TGCAGTGCTAGAGATTGGGAGACCCAGTACTTC. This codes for CSARDWETQYF.

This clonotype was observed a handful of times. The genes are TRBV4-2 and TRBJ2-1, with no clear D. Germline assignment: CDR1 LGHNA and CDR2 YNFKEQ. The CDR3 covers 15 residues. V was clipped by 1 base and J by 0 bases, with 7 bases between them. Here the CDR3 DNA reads TGTGCCAGCAGCCAAGTATCCTACTCCTACAATGAGCAGTTCTTC. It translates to CASSQVSYSYNEQFF.

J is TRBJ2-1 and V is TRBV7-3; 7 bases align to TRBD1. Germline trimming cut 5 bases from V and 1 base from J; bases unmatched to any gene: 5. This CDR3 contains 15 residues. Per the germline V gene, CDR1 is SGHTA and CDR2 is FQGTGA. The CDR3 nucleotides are TGTGCCAGCAGCCGAGCACAGGGGTCCTACAATGAGCAGTTCTTC. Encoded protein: CASSRAQGSYNEQFF.

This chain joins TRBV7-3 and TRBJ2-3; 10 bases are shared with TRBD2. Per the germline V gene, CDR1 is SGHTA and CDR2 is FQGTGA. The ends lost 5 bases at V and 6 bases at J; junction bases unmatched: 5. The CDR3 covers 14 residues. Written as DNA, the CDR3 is TGTGCCAGCAGCCCCTCTAGCGGGAGTGATACGCAGTATTTT. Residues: CASSPSSGSDTQYF.

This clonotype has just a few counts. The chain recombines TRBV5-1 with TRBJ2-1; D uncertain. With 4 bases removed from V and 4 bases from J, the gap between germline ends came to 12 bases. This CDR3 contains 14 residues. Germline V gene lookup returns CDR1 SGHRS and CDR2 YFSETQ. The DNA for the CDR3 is TGCGCCAGCAGCCCGGGTCGCGGTTACAATGAGCAGTTCTTC. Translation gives CASSPGRGYNEQFF.

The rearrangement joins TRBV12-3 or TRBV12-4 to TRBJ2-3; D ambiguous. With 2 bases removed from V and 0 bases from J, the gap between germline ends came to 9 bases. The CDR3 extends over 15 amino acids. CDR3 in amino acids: CASSLISSSTDTQYF. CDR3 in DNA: TGTGCCAGCAGTTTAATAAGTTCTAGCACAGATACGCAGTATTTT.

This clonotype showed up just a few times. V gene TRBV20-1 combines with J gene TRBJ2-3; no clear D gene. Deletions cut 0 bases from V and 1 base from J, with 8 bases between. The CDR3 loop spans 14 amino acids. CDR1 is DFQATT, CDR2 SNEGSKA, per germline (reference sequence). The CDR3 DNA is TGCAGTGCTAGAGAACTATCAGGCACAGATACGCAGTATTTT. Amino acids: CSARELSGTDTQYF.

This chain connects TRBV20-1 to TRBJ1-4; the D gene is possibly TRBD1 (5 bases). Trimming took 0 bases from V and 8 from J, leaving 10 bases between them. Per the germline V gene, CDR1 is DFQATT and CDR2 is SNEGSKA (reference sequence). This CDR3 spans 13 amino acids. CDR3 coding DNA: TGCAGTGCTAGAGATCTGGGGGGAGAAAAACTGTTTTTT. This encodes CSARDLGGEKLFF.

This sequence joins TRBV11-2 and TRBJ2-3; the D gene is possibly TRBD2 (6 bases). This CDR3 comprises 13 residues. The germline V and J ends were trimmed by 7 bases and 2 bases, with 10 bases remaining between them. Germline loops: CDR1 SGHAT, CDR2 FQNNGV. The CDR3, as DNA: TGTGCCAGCAATGCGGGGCACACAGATACGCAGTATTTT. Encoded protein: CASNAGHTDTQYF. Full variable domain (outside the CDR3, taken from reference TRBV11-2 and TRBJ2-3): EAGVAQSPRYKIIEKRQSVAFWCNPISGHATLYWYQQILGQGPKLLIQFQNNGVVDDSQLPKDRFSAERLKGVDSTLKIQPAKLEDSAVYLCASNAGHTDTQYFGPGTRLTVL.